The 28 T cell receptor beta chains listed next were all sequenced from one sample in a study of blood T cell repertoires in COVID-19. Some clones are missing from TCRdb's copy, which holds only in-frame ones; the method was immunoSEQ multiplex PCR. The data hold roughly 240,000 clones, with about 82% observed a single time. The sequenced material came from peripheral blood. All receptors come from a woman of 80 years or more with COVID-19, enrolled during active disease.

The V call is TRBV9, the J call TRBJ1-6; no definite D call. The CDR3 consists of 15 residues. Deletions cut 0 bases from V and 7 bases from J, with 11 bases between. Germline CDR1 reads SGDLS; CDR2 reads YYNGEE. The CDR3: CASSVDSFPNSPLHF. In DNA, the CDR3 is TGTGCCAGCAGCGTAGACAGTTTTCCCAATTCACCCCTCCACTTT.

The chain links TRBV28 to TRBJ1-2; 9 bases line up with TRBD1. This CDR3 has 15 amino acids. CDR1 is MDHEN and CDR2 is SYDVKM in the germline V gene. The V gene end was trimmed by 5 bases and the J gene end by 6 bases; junction bases not matched to a gene: 10. CDR3 residues: CASSRDRDQSHGYTF. The CDR3 nucleotides read TGTGCCAGCAGTAGGGACAGGGATCAGTCTCATGGCTACACCTTC.

The CDR3 loop reads CASSLGQGNGNQPQHF. DNA of the CDR3: TGCGCCAGCAGCTTGGGACAGGGGAATGGCAATCAGCCCCAGCATTTT. V usage is TRBV5-1 and J usage is TRBJ1-5; 8 bases match TRBD1. The ends lost 0 bases at V and 2 bases at J; junction bases unmatched: 4. Germline-derived CDR1 and CDR2 are SGHRS and YFSETQ. This CDR3 region has 16 residues.

The chain couples TRBV11-2 to TRBJ2-4, with D possibly TRBD1 on 6 matching bases. With 5 bases removed from V and 1 base from J, the gap between germline ends came to 12 bases. This CDR3 spans 15 amino acids. Germline V gene data show CDR1 as SGHAT and CDR2 as FQNNGV. The CDR3 spells CASSVGTLAKNIQYF. In DNA, the CDR3 is TGTGCCAGCAGCGTCGGGACACTGGCCAAAAACATTCAGTACTTC.

In its sample, this clone was seen a few times. V and J are TRBV5-1 and TRBJ1-2; D unclear. Germline lookup yields CDR1 SGHRS and CDR2 YFSETQ. V dropped 4 bases and J dropped 0 bases, with 10 bases sitting between them. The CDR3 consists of 14 residues. The CDR3 nucleotides are TGCGCCAGCAGCCCGGAAACAGCTAACTATGGCTACACCTTC. Encoded protein: CASSPETANYGYTF.

The sample holds a few counts of this clone. V is TRBV6-6 and J is TRBJ1-5; D unclear. CDR3 length: 12 amino acids. The V and J ends lost 6 bases and 5 bases respectively, with 8 bases between them. CDR1 and CDR2 from the germline V gene are MNHNY and SVGAGI (reference sequence). The CDR3: CASRHIYQPQHF. CDR3 in DNA: TGTGCCAGCAGGCACATCTATCAGCCCCAGCATTTT.

The CDR3 DNA follows: TGCAGTGCTAGGGAACTAAATGAGCAGTTCTTC. Translation gives CSARELNEQFF. This chain joins TRBV20-1 and TRBJ2-1; D is undetermined. V lost 3 bases, J lost 7 bases, and 7 bases lay in between. The V gene's germline CDR1 is DFQATT and CDR2 SNEGSKA (reference sequence). The CDR3 contains 11 residues.

CDR3 in DNA: TGTGCCAGCAGCCACTGGGGACAGGGGGAAAGGGGCACTGAAGCTTTCTTT. Translation: CASSHWGQGERGTEAFF. The chain combines TRBV14 with TRBJ1-1; 11 bases agree with TRBD1. CDR1 is SGHDN, CDR2 FVKESK, per germline. The CDR3 has 17 residues. V was clipped by 3 bases and J by 4 bases; unmatched bases: 10.

The rearrangement joins TRBV6-2 or TRBV6-3 to TRBJ1-4; 7 bases line up with TRBD1. Germline-derived CDR1 and CDR2 are MNHEY and SVGEGT. The CDR3 is made up of 14 amino acids. After removal of 6 bases from V and 5 bases from J, the junction contained 6 bases not matched to a gene. CDR3 nucleotides: TGTGCCAGCAGCCAACCGGGACAGAATGAAAAACTGTTTTTT. Residues: CASSQPGQNEKLFF.

This sequence joins TRBV3-1 (or the pseudogene TRBV3-2) and TRBJ1-6; D might be TRBD1 (5 bases). Germline CDR1 reads LGHDT; CDR2 reads YNNKEL (reference sequence). The CDR3 runs 16 residues. The ends were cut back, 0 bases at V and 4 bases at J, with 10 bases in the middle. DNA of the CDR3: TGTGCCAGCAGCCAAGATCTGGCAGGGTATAATTCACCCCTCCACTTT. Amino acid sequence: CASSQDLAGYNSPLHF.

The V call is TRBV5-1, the J call TRBJ2-1, with 15 bases identical to TRBD2. Germline lookup yields CDR1 SGHRS and CDR2 YFSETQ. With V trimmed by 4 bases and J by 4 bases, 6 bases remained unmatched. This CDR3 region has 17 residues. CDR3 residues: CASSGGLAGGPYNEQFF. CDR3 nucleotide sequence: TGCGCCAGCAGCGGTGGACTAGCGGGGGGGCCTTACAATGAGCAGTTCTTC.

The V and J genes are TRBV7-6 and TRBJ1-1, with D possibly TRBD1 on 6 matching bases. Germline lookup yields CDR1 SGHVS and CDR2 FNYEAQ. This CDR3 has 15 amino acids. V shed 1 base and J shed 3 bases, with 12 bases lying between them. The CDR3 is CASSLGEGGYTEAFF. CDR3 coding DNA: TGTGCCAGCAGCTTAGGGGAGGGGGGGTACACTGAAGCTTTCTTT. Looking up the rest from reference TRBV7-6 and TRBJ1-1 gives the full variable domain: GAGVSQSPRYKVTKRGQDVALRCDPISGHVSLYWYRQALGQGPEFLTYFNYEAQQDKSGLPNDRFSAERPEGSISTLTIQRTEQRDSAMYRCASSLGEGGYTEAFFGQGTRLTVV.

This chain connects TRBV7-3 to TRBJ1-2, with a possible D match to TRBD1 (5 bases). This CDR3 is 14 amino acids long. Trimming pared 4 bases from V and 6 bases from J, leaving 15 bases between. The germline V gene encodes CDR1 SGHTA and CDR2 FQGTGA. DNA of the CDR3: TGTGCCAGCAGCTCCGAAGGAAGGGGCGATGGCTACACCTTC. Residues: CASSSEGRGDGYTF.

DNA for the CDR3: TGTGCCAGCAGGGTCGCCAGCGGGGGTTTGTACGAGCAGTACTTC. Its protein product is CASRVASGGLYEQYF. The rearrangement joins TRBV6-5 to TRBJ2-7, with TRBD2 matching over 8 bases. CDR3 size: 15 residues. V was pared by 6 bases and J by 4 bases, with 11 bases of the junction left unmatched. Germline lookup yields CDR1 MNHEY and CDR2 SVGAGI.

The chain's CDR3 is CAIRVGGTTEAFF. The CDR3 coding sequence is TGTGCCATCAGGGTCGGGGGGACCACTGAAGCTTTCTTT. This rearrangement joins TRBV10-3 to TRBJ1-1, with D perhaps matching TRBD1 (5 bases). CDR3 length: 13 residues. The germline V and J ends were trimmed by 6 bases and 4 bases, with 12 bases remaining between them. Germline V gene lookup returns CDR1 ENHRY and CDR2 SYGVKD.

Only a few counts were recorded for this clone. The chain uses TRBV4-2 and TRBJ1-1; no firm D call. Per the germline V gene, CDR1 is LGHNA and CDR2 is YNFKEQ. The CDR3 spans 12 residues. Trimming left V 0 bases short and J 7 bases short, with 6 bases between. The CDR3, as DNA: TGTGCCAGCAGCCAAGATCCGGGTGAAGCTTTCTTT. Translated: CASSQDPGEAFF.

The chain carries TRBV7-2 and TRBJ2-5; TRBD2 agrees at 9 bases. The length of the CDR3 is 16 residues. Germline V gene lookup returns CDR1 SGHTA and CDR2 FQGNSA. Trimming at V came to 3 bases and at J to 5 bases, leaving 10 bases not matched to a gene. CDR3 sequence reads: CASSFSGGGMKETQYF. The CDR3, as DNA: TGTGCCAGCAGCTTTAGCGGGGGAGGTATGAAGGAGACCCAGTACTTC.

The chain links TRBV2 to TRBJ1-6; 7 bases fit TRBD1. V dropped 7 bases and J dropped 5; count of bases not matched to a gene: 8. The CDR3 runs 15 residues. CDR1 is SNHLY and CDR2 is FYNNEI in the germline V gene. The CDR3 DNA is TGTGCCAGCAAGAAGGGGGCACGGGATAATTCACCCCTCCACTTT. Amino acids: CASKKGARDNSPLHF.

With regard to this clone: The junction departs from germline at one end; a sequencing error may be responsible. V and J are TRBV30 and TRBJ1-1; perhaps TRBD1 as D (6 bases). The CDR3 contains 12 residues. Per germline, CDR1 GTSNPN and CDR2 SVGIG (reference sequence). CDR3 protein: CAWSQGNPEAFF. DNA for the CDR3: TGTGCCTGGAGTCAGGGGAACCCTGAAGCTTTCTTT.

This chain joins TRBV5-4 and TRBJ2-3, with 9 nucleotides matching TRBD2. Germline V gene sequence: CDR1 SGHNT, CDR2 YYREEE (reference sequence). J gave up 2 bases and V 0 bases, and 7 bases lay outside the gene matches. The CDR3 covers 17 residues. CDR3 DNA: TGTGCCAGCAGCTTGGGAGGGGCTAGCGGGAACACAGATACGCAGTATTTT. Translated: CASSLGGASGNTDTQYF.

The V call is TRBV6-6, the J call TRBJ1-1; D unresolved. Looked up from germline, CDR1 is MNHNY and CDR2 is SVGAGI (reference sequence). The CDR3 has 14 amino acids. The V and J ends lost 6 bases and 2 bases respectively, with 13 bases between them. This chain's CDR3 is CASSVTGSNTEAFF. CDR3 sequence (DNA): TGTGCCAGCAGCGTCACCGGGTCAAACACTGAAGCTTTCTTT.

The genes are TRBV7-6 and TRBJ1-2, with TRBD1 as a possible D gene (6 bases). Looked up from germline, CDR1 is SGHVS and CDR2 is FNYEAQ. The CDR3 is 15 amino acids. With 0 bases removed from V and 5 bases from J, the gap between germline ends came to 13 bases. CDR3 sequence (DNA): TGTGCCAGCAGCTTAGCTCCAGGGGTTGAGTATGGCTACACCTTC. Translation: CASSLAPGVEYGYTF.

The J gene is TRBJ1-2, the V gene TRBV3-1 (or the pseudogene TRBV3-2); 7 bases map to TRBD1. This CDR3 is 15 amino acids long. The germline gives CDR1 LGHDT, CDR2 YNNKEL (reference sequence). Trimming at V came to 0 bases and at J to 8 bases, leaving 9 bases not matched to a gene. The CDR3 region has the DNA TGTGCCAGCAGCCAAGATTCGAAGGGGGCTTGGGGCTACACCTTC. This sequence encodes CASSQDSKGAWGYTF.

Only one count was recorded for this clone. The chain links TRBV7-2 to TRBJ2-2, with 10 bases lining up with TRBD1. After removal of 8 bases from V and 4 bases from J, the junction contained 4 bases not matched to a gene. Germline CDR1 is SGHTA and CDR2 is FQGNSA. This CDR3 is built from 14 residues. The CDR3 nucleotides are TGTGCCAGCTTAAGGGACAGGGGCACCGGGGAGCTGTTTTTT. Protein sequence: CASLRDRGTGELFF.

This chain uses TRBV18 with TRBJ1-4; D not resolved. V gave up 1 base and J gave up 7 bases, with 10 bases separating them. CDR3 size: 14 residues. The germline CDR1 and CDR2 sequences are KGHSH and LQKENI. The CDR3 spells CASSPQFTVEKLFF. The CDR3, as DNA: TGTGCCAGCTCACCACAGTTTACGGTTGAAAAACTGTTTTTT.

V usage is TRBV2 and J usage is TRBJ1-2, with 11 bases aligning to TRBD1. Germline V CDR1 and CDR2: SNHLY, FYNNEI. The CDR3 spans 14 residues. J gave up 8 bases and V 4 bases, and 6 bases lay outside the gene matches. The CDR3 protein is CASSVGTGGSGYTF. The CDR3 nucleotides are TGTGCCAGCAGTGTCGGGACAGGGGGGAGCGGCTACACCTTC.

The chain couples TRBV18 to TRBJ2-1, with D possibly matching TRBD1 (6 bases). The germline CDR1 and CDR2 sequences are KGHSH and LQKENI. The CDR3 covers 16 residues. V was clipped by 3 bases and J by 8 bases, with 20 bases between them. Here the CDR3 reads CASSPFMGALIYEQFF. In DNA, the CDR3 is TGTGCCAGCTCACCCTTTATGGGGGCGCTTATTTATGAGCAGTTCTTC. The full variable domain, rest sourced from reference TRBV18 and TRBJ2-1, is NAGVMQNPRHLVRRRGQEARLRCSPMKGHSHVYWYRQLPEEGLKFMVYLQKENIIDESGMPKERFSAEFPKEGPSILRIQQVVRGDSAAYFCASSPFMGALIYEQFFGPGTRLTVL.

The V gene is TRBV5-1, the J gene TRBJ2-1; tentative D call: TRBD2 (7 bases). The germline gives CDR1 SGHRS, CDR2 YFSETQ. The germline V and J ends were trimmed by 4 bases and 7 bases, with 15 bases remaining between them. CDR3 size: 14 residues. In nucleotides, the CDR3 is TGCGCCAGCAGCGACGGGGGGCGCTGGAATGAGCAGTTCTTC. Its translation: CASSDGGRWNEQFF.